These T cell receptor beta chains were read from a single sample in a study of blood T cell repertoires in COVID-19. The data were produced by immunoSEQ multiplex PCR, yet TCRdb's version contains in-frame clones alone and is incomplete. Among 170,000 or so clones listed, about 75% were seen once. The sequenced sample was peripheral blood. Receptors originate from a woman aged 70-85 years with acute or convalescent COVID-19. CDR3s include the opening cysteine and the closing phenylalanine or tryptophan. The order of the fields is V gene, D gene, clone size, J gene, CDR3 protein, CDR3 DNA. The D gene is left open where the match is weak. Clone size is stated in some rows and not others, as once, few, many or a class when expanded.

TRBV2	TRBD1	.	TRBJ2-3	CATGTGQGNADTQYF	TGTGCCACAGGAACCGGACAGGGGAATGCGGATACGCAGTATTTT
TRBV19	.	.	TRBJ2-1	CASSVSGNSYNEQFF	TGTGCCAGTAGTGTTAGCGGAAACTCCTACAATGAGCAGTTCTTC
TRBV7-9	.	.	TRBJ1-1	CASSPGQLNTEAFF	TGTGCCAGCAGTCCTGGACAGTTGAACACTGAAGCTTTCTTT
TRBV7-9	TRBD2	few	TRBJ2-1	CASSLKRESYNEQFF	TGTGCCAGCAGCTTAAAGCGGGAGTCTTACAATGAGCAGTTCTTC
TRBV19	.	.	TRBJ2-5	CASSTGRASQETQYF	TGTGCCAGTAGTACGGGCAGGGCTTCCCAAGAGACCCAGTACTTC
TRBV13	.	.	TRBJ1-4	CASSLGLPNEKLFF	TGTGCCAGCAGCTTGGGGCTGCCTAATGAAAAACTGTTTTTT
TRBV18	.	few	TRBJ1-2	CASSPDNYVDTF	TGTGCCAGCTCACCAGACAATTACGTGGACACCTTC
TRBV21-1	.	.	TRBJ2-5	CASPPRGQFGETQYF	TGTGCCAGTCCCCCTAGGGGGCAGTTTGGGGAGACCCAGTACTTC
TRBV5-6	TRBD1	.	TRBJ1-6	CASSIRDRPFHF	TGTGCCAGCAGCATTAGGGACAGGCCGTTCCACTTT
TRBV10-3	TRBD2	many	TRBJ2-2	CAISVAGGLNTGELFF	TGTGCCATCAGTGTTGCGGGAGGGCTGAACACCGGGGAGCTGTTTTTT
TRBV24-1	TRBD1	.	TRBJ2-3	CATGHTTGGRDTQYF	TGTGCCACCGGACATACGACAGGGGGGCGAGATACGCAGTATTTT
TRBV5-6	TRBD1	few	TRBJ1-2	CASSSSGTGAWGYTF	TGTGCCAGCAGCTCGTCCGGGACAGGGGCTTGGGGCTACACCTTC
TRBV6-5	.	.	TRBJ1-1	CASRRGDLNTEAFF	TGTGCCAGCAGGCGCGGGGACCTGAACACTGAAGCTTTCTTT
TRBV10-3	.	.	TRBJ1-1	CAISIQMNTEAFF	TGTGCCATCAGTATTCAGATGAACACTGAAGCTTTCTTT
TRBV5-1	TRBD2	.	TRBJ2-7	CASSLSSTSGSYEQYF	TGCGCCAGCAGCTTATCCTCAACTAGCGGCTCCTACGAGCAGTACTTC
TRBV5-1	.	.	TRBJ1-1	CASSLAAGNTEAFF	TGCGCCAGCAGCTTGGCCGCGGGGAACACTGAAGCTTTCTTT
TRBV14	.	.	TRBJ1-2	CASSQGTGGYTF	TGTGCCAGCAGCCAAGGTACAGGCGGCTACACCTTC
TRBV5-1	.	few	TRBJ2-2	CASSTASVAGELFF	TGCGCCAGCAGCACAGCTAGCGTGGCCGGGGAGCTGTTTTTT
TRBV7-8	.	.	TRBJ1-2	CASSLTGIISSYGYTF	TGTGCCAGCAGCTTAACAGGGATTATATCTTCCTATGGCTACACCTTC
TRBV28	TRBD2	.	TRBJ2-1	CASSSTSGIHMGFFF	TGTGCCAGCAGTTCGACTAGCGGGATCCACATGGGGTTTTTCTTC
TRBV5-1	.	.	TRBJ1-1	CASSLDTSLRVTEAFF	TGCGCCAGCAGCTTGGATACGTCCCTCCGGGTCACTGAAGCTTTCTTT
TRBV6-1	.	.	TRBJ1-5	CASTPQGTFNQPQHF	TGTGCCAGCACCCCTCAAGGGACTTTCAATCAGCCCCAGCATTTT
TRBV7-2	TRBD1	.	TRBJ2-2	CASSSDRGRSLTGELFF	TGTGCCAGCAGCTCCGACAGGGGGCGAAGCCTCACCGGGGAGCTGTTTTTT
TRBV6-1	.	.	TRBJ2-1	CASSEARVGEQFF	TGTGCCAGCAGTGAAGCTCGGGTCGGGGAGCAGTTCTTC
TRBV19	TRBD1	.	TRBJ1-6	CASNGQGGSPLHF	TGTGCCAGTAATGGACAGGGAGGATCACCCCTCCACTTT
TRBV5-1	TRBD2	many	TRBJ2-3	CASSSMTTSGISTDTQYF	TGCGCCAGCAGCTCTATGACGACTAGCGGGATAAGCACAGATACGCAGTATTTT
TRBV4-1	TRBD1	.	TRBJ1-1	CASSQPLDRDPGMNTEAFF	TGCGCCAGCAGCCAACCTCTCGACAGGGACCCCGGAATGAACACTGAAGCTTTCTTT
TRBV15	.	.	TRBJ1-5	CATSRQRENQPQHF	TGTGCCACCAGCAGACAAAGGGAGAATCAGCCCCAGCATTTT
TRBV5-1	TRBD1	.	TRBJ2-3	CASSSWAGDSFTDTQYF	TGCGCCAGCAGTAGTTGGGCCGGGGACAGCTTCACAGATACGCAGTATTTT
TRBV30	.	.	TRBJ1-5	CAWSMTSGQPQHF	TGTGCCTGGAGTATGACATCGGGGCAGCCCCAGCATTTT
TRBV21-1	.	few	TRBJ1-5	CASSKGNGKGAHNQPQHF	TGTGCCAGCAGCAAAGGCAACGGCAAGGGGGCTCACAATCAGCCCCAGCATTTT
TRBV5-1	TRBD1	.	TRBJ1-1	CASSLQGAGWTEAFF	TGCGCCAGCAGCCTACAGGGGGCCGGGTGGACTGAAGCTTTCTTT
TRBV7-3	.	.	TRBJ1-1	CASSSQLNTEAFF	TGTGCCAGCAGCTCACAACTGAACACTGAAGCTTTCTTT
TRBV7-2	TRBD1	.	TRBJ2-7	CASSLVGGQGSHEQYF	TGTGCCAGCAGCTTAGTCGGGGGACAGGGGTCCCACGAGCAGTACTTC
TRBV4-1	TRBD1	few	TRBJ2-3	CASCLRDSSTDTQYF	TGCGCCAGCTGCTTAAGGGACAGTAGCACAGATACGCAGTATTTT
TRBV2	TRBD2	.	TRBJ2-1	CASSEAGVSYNEQFF	TGTGCCAGCAGTGAGGCGGGAGTATCCTACAATGAGCAGTTCTTC
TRBV28	TRBD1	once	TRBJ2-7	CASSLSGTGAEQYF	TGTGCCAGCAGTTTATCCGGGACAGGGGCCGAGCAGTACTTC
TRBV5-4	.	.	TRBJ2-3	CASSLDSSSTDTQYF	TGTGCCAGCAGCTTGGATAGTTCTAGCACAGATACGCAGTATTTT
TRBV15	TRBD2	.	TRBJ2-1	CASRGLADYNEQFF	TGTGCCTCAAGGGGACTAGCGGACTACAATGAGCAGTTCTTC
TRBV4-1	.	.	TRBJ2-5	CASSPLGGGLKTQYF	TGCGCCAGCAGCCCTCTAGGGGGGGGCCTGAAGACCCAGTACTTC